This TCR beta chain came from a study of human T cells and chemical hapten exposure. Looking at the study overall: Patches that contained 0.01% DPC were applied to the upper back and read at 6 days.

Specified time point: patch test 2, 6 weeks after DPC sensitization. The sample's treatment: therapeutic diphenylcyclopropenone sensitization with weekly scalp DPC. The donor pool consisted of alopecia patients aged 18 to 70 years, considered suitable for DPC. V dropped 1 base and J dropped 7 bases, with 11 bases sitting between them. The CDR3 totals 14 residues. The germline gives CDR1 SGHTA, CDR2 FQGNSA. TCRdb re-derived calls from the RACE reads in MiXCR, one entry per CDR3 protein. Of about 85,000 distinct CDR3 sequences listed, approximately 10% are singletons. The material sequenced was whole blood, taken in connection with sensitization to the hapten diphenylcyclopropenone (DPC). This clonotype originated in a man aged 18 to 29 with alopecia areata. Some clones in this sample may be carry-over from other donors' samples. The chain uses TRBV7-2 and TRBJ1-5; D gene ambiguous. DNA for the CDR3: TGTGCCAGCAGCTTAGTCGAGGGAGACCAGCCCCAGCATTTT. Translating gives CASSLVEGDQPQHF. Full variable domain (remainder filled in from reference TRBV7-2 and TRBJ1-5): GAGVSQSPSNKVTEKGKDVELRCDPISGHTALYWYRQSLGQGLEFLIYFQGNSAPDKSGLPSDRFSAERTGGSVSTLTIQRTQQEDSAVYLCASSLVEGDQPQHFGDGTRLSIL.